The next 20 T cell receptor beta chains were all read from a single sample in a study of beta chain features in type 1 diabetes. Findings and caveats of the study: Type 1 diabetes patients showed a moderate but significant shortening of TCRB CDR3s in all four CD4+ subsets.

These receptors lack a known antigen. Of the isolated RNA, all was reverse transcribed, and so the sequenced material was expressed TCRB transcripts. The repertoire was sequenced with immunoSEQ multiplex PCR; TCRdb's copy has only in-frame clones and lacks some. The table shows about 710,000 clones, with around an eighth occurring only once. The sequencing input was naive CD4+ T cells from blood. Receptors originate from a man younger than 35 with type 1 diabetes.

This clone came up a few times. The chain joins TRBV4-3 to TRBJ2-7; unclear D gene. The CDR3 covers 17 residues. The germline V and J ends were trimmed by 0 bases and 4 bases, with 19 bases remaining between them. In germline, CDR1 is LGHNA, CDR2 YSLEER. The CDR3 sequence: CASSQDSATVRGYEQYF. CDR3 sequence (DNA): TGCGCCAGCAGCCAAGATAGTGCCACAGTTCGAGGTTACGAGCAGTACTTC.

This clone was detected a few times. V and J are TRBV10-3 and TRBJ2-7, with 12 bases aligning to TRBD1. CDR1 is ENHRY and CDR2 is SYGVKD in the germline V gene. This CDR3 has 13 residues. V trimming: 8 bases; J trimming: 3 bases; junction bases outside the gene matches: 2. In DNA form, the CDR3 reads TGTGCCATCGGGACAGGGGGCTACTACGAGCAGTACTTC. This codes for CAIGTGGYYEQYF.

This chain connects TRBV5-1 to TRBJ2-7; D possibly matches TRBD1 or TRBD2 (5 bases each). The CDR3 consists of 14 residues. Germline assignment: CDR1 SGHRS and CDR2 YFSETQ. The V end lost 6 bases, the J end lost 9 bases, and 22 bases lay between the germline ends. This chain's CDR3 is CASKPGPTGEGQYF. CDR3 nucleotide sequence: TGCGCCAGCAAACCGGGACCCACCGGCGAAGGGCAGTACTTC.

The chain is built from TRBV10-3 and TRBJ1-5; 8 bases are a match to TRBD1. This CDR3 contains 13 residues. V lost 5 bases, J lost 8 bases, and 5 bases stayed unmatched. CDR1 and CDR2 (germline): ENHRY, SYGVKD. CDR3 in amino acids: CAISPGQGEPQHF. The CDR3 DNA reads TGTGCCATCAGTCCTGGACAGGGCGAGCCCCAGCATTTT.

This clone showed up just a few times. CDR3 coding DNA: TGTGCCTGGAGTGTACTCGAAGGTCGTGGGGAGCTGTTTTTT. Its protein is CAWSVLEGRGELFF. The V and J genes are TRBV30 and TRBJ2-2; D not resolved. This CDR3 is built from 14 residues. Germline V gives CDR1 GTSNPN, CDR2 SVGIG (reference sequence). V lost 0 bases to trimming and J lost 8 bases, with 13 bases between them.

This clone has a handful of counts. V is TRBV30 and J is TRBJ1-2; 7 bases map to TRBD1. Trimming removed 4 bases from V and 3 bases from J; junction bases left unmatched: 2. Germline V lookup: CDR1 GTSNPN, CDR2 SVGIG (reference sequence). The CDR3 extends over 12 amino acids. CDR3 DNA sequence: TGTGCCTGGACCGACAGGGACTATGGCTACACCTTC. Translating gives CAWTDRDYGYTF.

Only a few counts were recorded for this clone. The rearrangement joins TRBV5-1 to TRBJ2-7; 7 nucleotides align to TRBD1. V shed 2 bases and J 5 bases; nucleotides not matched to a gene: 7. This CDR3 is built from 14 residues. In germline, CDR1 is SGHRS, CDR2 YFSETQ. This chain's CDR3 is CASSLRQGRNEQYF. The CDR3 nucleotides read TGCGCCAGCAGCTTAAGACAGGGCCGCAACGAGCAGTACTTC.

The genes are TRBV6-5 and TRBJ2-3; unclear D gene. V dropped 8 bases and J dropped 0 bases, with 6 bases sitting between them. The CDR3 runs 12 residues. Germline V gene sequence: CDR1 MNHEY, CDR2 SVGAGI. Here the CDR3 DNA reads TGTGCCAGCTCTCACAGCACAGATACGCAGTATTTT. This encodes CASSHSTDTQYF.

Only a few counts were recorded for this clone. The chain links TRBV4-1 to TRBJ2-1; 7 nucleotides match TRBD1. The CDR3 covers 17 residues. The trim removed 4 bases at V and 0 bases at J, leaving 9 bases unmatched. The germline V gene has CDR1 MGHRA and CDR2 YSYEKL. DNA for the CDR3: TGCGCCAGCAGCCTCAGGGGGACGGGCGGCTCCTACAATGAGCAGTTCTTC. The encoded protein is CASSLRGTGGSYNEQFF.

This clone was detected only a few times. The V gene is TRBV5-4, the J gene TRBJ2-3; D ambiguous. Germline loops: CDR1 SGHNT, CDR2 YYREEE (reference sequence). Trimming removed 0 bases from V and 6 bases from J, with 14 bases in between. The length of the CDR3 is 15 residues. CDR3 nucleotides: TGTGCCAGCAGCTTGGATGGCTTATTACCGGATACGCAGTATTTT. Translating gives CASSLDGLLPDTQYF.

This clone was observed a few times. The CDR3 nucleotides are TGTGCCAGCAGCTTGACAGGGGGCGTATACGAGCAGTACTTC. Protein sequence: CASSLTGGVYEQYF. This chain links TRBV7-9 with TRBJ2-7, with 10 bases matching TRBD1. CDR1 and CDR2 (germline): SEHNR, FQNEAQ (reference sequence). The CDR3 is 14 amino acids. The V segment lost 3 bases and the J segment 4 bases; nucleotides outside the gene matches: 3. Full variable domain (remainder filled in from reference TRBV7-9 and TRBJ2-7): DTGVSQNPRHKITKRGQNVTFRCDPISEHNRLYWYRQTLGQGPEFLTYFQNEAQLEKSRLLSDRFSAERPKGSFSTLEIQRTEQGDSAMYLCASSLTGGVYEQYFGPGTRLTVT.

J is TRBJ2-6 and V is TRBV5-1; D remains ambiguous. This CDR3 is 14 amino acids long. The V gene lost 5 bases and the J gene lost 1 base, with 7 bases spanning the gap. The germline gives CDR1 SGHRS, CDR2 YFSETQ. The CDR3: CASSETSGANVLTF. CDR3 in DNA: TGCGCCAGCAGTGAGACTTCTGGGGCCAACGTCCTGACTTTC.

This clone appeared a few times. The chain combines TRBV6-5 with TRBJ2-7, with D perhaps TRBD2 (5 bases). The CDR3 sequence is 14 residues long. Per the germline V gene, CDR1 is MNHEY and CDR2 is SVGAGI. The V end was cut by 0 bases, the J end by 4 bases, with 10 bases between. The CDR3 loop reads CASSYSGERYEQYF. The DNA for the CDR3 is TGTGCCAGCAGTTACTCCGGGGAGCGTTACGAGCAGTACTTC.

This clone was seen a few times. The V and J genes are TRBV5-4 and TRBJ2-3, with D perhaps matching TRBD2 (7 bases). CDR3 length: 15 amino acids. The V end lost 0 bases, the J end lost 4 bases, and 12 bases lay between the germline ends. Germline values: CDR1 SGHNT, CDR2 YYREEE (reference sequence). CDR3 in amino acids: CASSLDGGASDTQYF. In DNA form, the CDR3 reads TGTGCCAGCAGCTTGGATGGGGGGGCTTCAGATACGCAGTATTTT.

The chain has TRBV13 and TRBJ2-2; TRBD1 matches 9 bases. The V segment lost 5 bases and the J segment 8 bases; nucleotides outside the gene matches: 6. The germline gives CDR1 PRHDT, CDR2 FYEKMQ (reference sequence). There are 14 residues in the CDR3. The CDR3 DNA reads TGTGCCAGCAGCCGCAGACAGGGGGTAGGGGAGCTGTTTTTT. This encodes CASSRRQGVGELFF.

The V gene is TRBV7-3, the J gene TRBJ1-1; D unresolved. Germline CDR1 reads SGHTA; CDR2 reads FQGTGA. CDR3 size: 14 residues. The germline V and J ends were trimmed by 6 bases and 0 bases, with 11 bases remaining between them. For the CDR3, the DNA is TGTGCCAGCAGAGGGAAGGGAGTGAACACTGAAGCTTTCTTT. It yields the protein CASRGKGVNTEAFF.

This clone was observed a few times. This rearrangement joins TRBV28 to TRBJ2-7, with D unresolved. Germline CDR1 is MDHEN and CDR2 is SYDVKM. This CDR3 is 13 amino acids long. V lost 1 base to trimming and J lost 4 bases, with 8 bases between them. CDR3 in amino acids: CASSLYSLYEQYF. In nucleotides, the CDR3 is TGTGCCAGCAGTTTATACAGTCTATACGAGCAGTACTTC.

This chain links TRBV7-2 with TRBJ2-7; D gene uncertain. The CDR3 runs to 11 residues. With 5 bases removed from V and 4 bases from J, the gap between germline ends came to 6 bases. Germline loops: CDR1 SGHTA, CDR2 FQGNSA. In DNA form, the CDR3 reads TGTGCCAGCAGCCGAGCATACGAGCAGTACTTC. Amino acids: CASSRAYEQYF.

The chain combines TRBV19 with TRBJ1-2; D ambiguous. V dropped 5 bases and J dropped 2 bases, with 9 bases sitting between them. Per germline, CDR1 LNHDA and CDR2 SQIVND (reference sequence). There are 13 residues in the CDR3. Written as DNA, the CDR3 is TGTGCCAGTAGTGTGGGCACAAACTATGGCTACACCTTC. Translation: CASSVGTNYGYTF.

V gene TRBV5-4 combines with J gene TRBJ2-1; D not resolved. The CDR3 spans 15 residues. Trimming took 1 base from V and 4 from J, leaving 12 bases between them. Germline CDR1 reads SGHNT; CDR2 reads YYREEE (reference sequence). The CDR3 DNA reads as TGTGCCAGCAGCTTGCTACCGGGCACGTACAATGAGCAGTTCTTC. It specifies CASSLLPGTYNEQFF.